This paragraph covers one TCR beta chain sequence. The antigen remains unidentified. The sample is drawn from a study of OX40 agonist ivuxolimab in advanced cancers. As for the study in general: Patients receiving dose escalation had hepatocellular carcinoma, melanoma, renal cell or head and neck cancer. General study findings and limits: Antigen targets of the expanded peripheral T cells went undetermined.

Assay used: immunoSEQ multiplex PCR; TCRdb lists only in-frame clones, some missing. The table records about 98,000 clones, roughly nine tenths of them present only once. This CDR3 region has 13 residues. Germline CDR1 SGHDT, CDR2 YYEEEE. The sequence was obtained from an adult with an advanced solid tumor such as melanoma, head and neck, liver or kidney cancer. This chain links TRBV5-6 with TRBJ2-5; no firm D call. The better agreement between TRBJ2-7 and the DNA end casts doubt on the J call. Sequencing used CD4+ or CD8+ T cells sorted from blood, obtained in a trial of the OX40 agonist ivuxolimab. CDR3 coding DNA: TGTGCCAGCAGCATCGGGCCGACCTACGAGCAGTACTTC. This codes for CASSIGPTYEQYF.